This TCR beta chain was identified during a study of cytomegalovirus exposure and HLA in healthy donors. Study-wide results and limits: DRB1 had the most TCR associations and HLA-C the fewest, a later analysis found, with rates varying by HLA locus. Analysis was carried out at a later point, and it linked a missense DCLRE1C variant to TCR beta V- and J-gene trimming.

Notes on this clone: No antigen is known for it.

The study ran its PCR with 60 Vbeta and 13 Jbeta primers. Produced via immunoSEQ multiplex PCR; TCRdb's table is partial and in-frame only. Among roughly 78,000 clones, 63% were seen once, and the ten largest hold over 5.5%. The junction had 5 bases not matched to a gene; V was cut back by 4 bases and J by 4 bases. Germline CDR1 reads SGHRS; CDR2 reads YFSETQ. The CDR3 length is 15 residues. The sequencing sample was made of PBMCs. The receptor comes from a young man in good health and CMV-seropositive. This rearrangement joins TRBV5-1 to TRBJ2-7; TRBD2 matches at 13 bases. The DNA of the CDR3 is TGCGCCAGCAGCCCGGGGACTAGCGGGGTTTACGAGCAGTACTTC. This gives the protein CASSPGTSGVYEQYF.